Here is one TCR beta chain with its context. Antigen specificity is unknown. Treatment: roughly 18 received Ad26.COV2.S at low or high dose, single or two shots; 5 received placebo; per-sample allocation not given. Sampling happened 63 days after the first vaccine or placebo injection. The record originates from a study of Ad26.COV2.S vaccination and SARS-CoV-2 variants. Overall study: Of the COV1001 trial arms, the Ad26.COV2.S arm included the donor.

Study-wide results and limits: Greater spike-specific TCR breadth was seen in vaccine recipients than in placebo recipients.

Measured with immunoSEQ multiplex PCR; TCRdb has only the in-frame clones, and not every one. The sample lists fewer than 300,000 clones, 70% to 90% occurring once. The source material was peripheral blood, sampled in a trial of Ad26.COV2.S vaccine versus placebo. The receptor was isolated from a person between 18 and 65 years old who received the Ad26.COV2.S COVID-19 vaccine or a placebo.

The CDR3 DNA reads TGTGCCAGCAGTTACTCTCGGACCTTCAATGAGCAGTTCTTC. The encoded protein is CASSYSRTFNEQFF. V and J are TRBV6-5 and TRBJ2-1, with D unclear. Per the germline V gene, CDR1 is MNHEY and CDR2 is SVGAGI. The CDR3 covers 14 residues. With 0 bases removed from V and 6 bases from J, the gap between germline ends came to 9 bases.